Below, one T cell receptor beta chain is given with its context. Its antigen is still unknown. These data originate in a study of T-cell reconstitution after alpha-beta-depleted transplantation in children. The TCRbeta library was prepared with unique molecular identifiers. TCRdb fed the PCR reads into MiXCR, producing one record per CDR3 protein. Of about 250,000 distinct CDR3 sequences in the sample, approximately 24% were seen once. J was trimmed by 5 bases and V by 1 base; bases with no gene match: 5. The CDR3 loop spans 15 amino acids. Whole-study findings and limits: Two months or so post-transplant, alpha-beta T cells reportedly derived from several hundred expanded graft clones. T-cell counts and diversity at one year following transplant were attributed mainly to newly produced T cells. TCRbeta diversity was high at day 60 in some patients (a result of surviving recipient T cells and thymic progenitors).

This chain links TRBV12-3 or TRBV12-4 with TRBJ2-5; 9 nucleotides match TRBD2. The sample was PBMCs, mostly from graft donor cells, taken 360 days after TCRalphabeta/CD19-depleted stem cell transplant. The source of this sequence is a female patient aged 2-10 years who had a stem cell transplant for congenital amegakaryocytic thrombocytopenia, so the T cells may come from the graft donor. The CDR3 loop is CASSLVAGGLETQYF. In DNA form, the CDR3 reads TGTGCCAGCAGTTTAGTGGCGGGAGGGCTGGAGACCCAGTACTTC.